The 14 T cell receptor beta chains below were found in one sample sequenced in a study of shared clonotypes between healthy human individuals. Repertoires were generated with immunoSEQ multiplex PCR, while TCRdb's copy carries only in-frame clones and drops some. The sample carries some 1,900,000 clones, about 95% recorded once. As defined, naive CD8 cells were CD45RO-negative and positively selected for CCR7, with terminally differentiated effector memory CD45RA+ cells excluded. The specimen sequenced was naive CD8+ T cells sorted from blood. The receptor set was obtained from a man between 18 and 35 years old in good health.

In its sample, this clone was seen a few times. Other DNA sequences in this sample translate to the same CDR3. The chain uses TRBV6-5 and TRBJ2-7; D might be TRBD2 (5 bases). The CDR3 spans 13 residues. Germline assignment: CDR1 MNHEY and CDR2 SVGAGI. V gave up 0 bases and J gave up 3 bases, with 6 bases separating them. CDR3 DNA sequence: TGTGCCAGCAGTTACTCGGGGAGCTACGAGCAGTACTTC. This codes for CASSYSGSYEQYF.

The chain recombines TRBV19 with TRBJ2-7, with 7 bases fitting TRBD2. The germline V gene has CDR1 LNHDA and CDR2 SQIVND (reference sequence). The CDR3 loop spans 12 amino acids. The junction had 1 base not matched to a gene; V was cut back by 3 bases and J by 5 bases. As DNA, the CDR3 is TGTGCCAGTAGTATGGGGGGGAACGAGCAGTACTTC. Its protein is CASSMGGNEQYF.

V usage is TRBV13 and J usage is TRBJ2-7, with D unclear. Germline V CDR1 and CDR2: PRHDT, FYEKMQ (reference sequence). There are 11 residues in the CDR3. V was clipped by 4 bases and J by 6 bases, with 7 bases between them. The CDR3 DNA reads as TGTGCCAGCAGCTCCGCGGCCGAGCAGTACTTC. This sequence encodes CASSSAAEQYF.

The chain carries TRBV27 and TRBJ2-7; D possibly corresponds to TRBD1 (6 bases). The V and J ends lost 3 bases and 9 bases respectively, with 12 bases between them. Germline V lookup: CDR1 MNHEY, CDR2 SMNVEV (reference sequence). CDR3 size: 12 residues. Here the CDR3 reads CASSFTRGWQYF. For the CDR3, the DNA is TGTGCCAGCAGTTTCACCAGGGGATGGCAGTACTTC.

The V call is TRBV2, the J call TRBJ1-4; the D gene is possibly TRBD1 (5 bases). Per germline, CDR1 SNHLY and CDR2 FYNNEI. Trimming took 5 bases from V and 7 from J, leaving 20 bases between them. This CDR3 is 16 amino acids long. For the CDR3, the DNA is TGTGCCAGCAGTCTTCTGGTGGGGACCCTAGGTGAAAAACTGTTTTTT. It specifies CASSLLVGTLGEKLFF.

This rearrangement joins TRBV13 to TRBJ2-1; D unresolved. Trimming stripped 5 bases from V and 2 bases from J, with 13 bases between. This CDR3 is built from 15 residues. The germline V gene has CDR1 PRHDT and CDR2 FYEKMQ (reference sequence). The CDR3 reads CASSASRDPYNEQFF. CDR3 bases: TGTGCCAGCAGCGCCTCTAGGGATCCCTACAATGAGCAGTTCTTC.

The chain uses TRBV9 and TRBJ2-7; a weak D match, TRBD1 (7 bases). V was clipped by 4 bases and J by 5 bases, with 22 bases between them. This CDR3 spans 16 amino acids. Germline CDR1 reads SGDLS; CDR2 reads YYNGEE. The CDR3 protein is CASSPSQGGVKDEQYF. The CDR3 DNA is TGTGCCAGCAGCCCCTCCCAGGGGGGAGTAAAGGACGAGCAGTACTTC.

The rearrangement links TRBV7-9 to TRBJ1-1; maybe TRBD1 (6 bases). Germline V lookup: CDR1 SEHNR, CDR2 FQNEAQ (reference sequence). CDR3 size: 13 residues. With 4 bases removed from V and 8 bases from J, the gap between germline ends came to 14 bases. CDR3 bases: TGTGCCAGCAGCTACCCAGGGGAGGGCGAAGCTTTCTTT. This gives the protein CASSYPGEGEAFF.

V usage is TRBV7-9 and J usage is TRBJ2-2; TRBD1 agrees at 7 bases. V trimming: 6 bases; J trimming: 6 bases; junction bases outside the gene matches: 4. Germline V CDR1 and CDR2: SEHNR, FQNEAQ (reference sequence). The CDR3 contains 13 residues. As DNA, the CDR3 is TGTGCCAGCAGATGGACAGGTGCCGGGGAGCTGTTTTTT. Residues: CASRWTGAGELFF.

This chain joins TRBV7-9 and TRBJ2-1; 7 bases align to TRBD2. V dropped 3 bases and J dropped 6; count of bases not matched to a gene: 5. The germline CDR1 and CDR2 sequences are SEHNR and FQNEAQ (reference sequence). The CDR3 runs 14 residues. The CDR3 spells CASSLGGSANEQFF. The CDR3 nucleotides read TGTGCCAGCAGCTTGGGCGGGAGCGCCAATGAGCAGTTCTTC.

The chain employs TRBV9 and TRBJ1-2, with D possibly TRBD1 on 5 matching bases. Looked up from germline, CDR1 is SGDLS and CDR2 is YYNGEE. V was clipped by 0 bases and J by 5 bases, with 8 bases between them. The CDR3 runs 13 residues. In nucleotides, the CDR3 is TGTGCCAGCAGCGTAGTGGGGGGGTATGGCTACACCTTC. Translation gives CASSVVGGYGYTF.

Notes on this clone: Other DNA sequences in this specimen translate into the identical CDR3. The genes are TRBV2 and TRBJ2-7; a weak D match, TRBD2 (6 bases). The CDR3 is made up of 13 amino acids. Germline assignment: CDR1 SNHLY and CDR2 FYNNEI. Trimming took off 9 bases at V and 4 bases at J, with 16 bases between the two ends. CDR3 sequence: CASRGGTAYEQYF. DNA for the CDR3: TGTGCCAGTCGGGGCGGGACGGCATACGAGCAGTACTTC.

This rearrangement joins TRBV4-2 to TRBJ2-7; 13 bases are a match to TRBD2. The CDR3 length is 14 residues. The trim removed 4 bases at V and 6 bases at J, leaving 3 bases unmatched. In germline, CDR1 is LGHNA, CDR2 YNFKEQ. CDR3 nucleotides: TGTGCCAGCAGCCCTGGACTAGCGGGGGTCGAGCAGTACTTC. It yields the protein CASSPGLAGVEQYF.

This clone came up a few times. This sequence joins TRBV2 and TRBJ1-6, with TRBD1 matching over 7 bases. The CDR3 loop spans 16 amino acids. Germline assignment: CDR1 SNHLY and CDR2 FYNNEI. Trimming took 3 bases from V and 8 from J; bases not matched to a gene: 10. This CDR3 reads CASSDQTGYSDSPLHF. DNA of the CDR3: TGTGCCAGCAGTGACCAGACAGGGTACTCGGATTCACCCCTCCACTTT.